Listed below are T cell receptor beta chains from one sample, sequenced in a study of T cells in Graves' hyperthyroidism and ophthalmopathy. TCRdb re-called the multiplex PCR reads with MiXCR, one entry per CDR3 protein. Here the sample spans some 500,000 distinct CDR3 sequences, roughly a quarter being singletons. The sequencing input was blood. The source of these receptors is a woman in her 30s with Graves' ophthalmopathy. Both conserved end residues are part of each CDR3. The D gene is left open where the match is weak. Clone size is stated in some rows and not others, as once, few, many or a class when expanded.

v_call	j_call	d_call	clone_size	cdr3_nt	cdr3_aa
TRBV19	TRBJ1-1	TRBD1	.	TGTGCCATTAGTAGGGGGACAGTGGATATGAACACTGAAGCTTTCTTT	CAISRGTVDMNTEAFF
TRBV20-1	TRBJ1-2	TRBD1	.	TGCAGTGCTAGACCCCAGGGGGCGCAGTATGGCTACACCTTC	CSARPQGAQYGYTF
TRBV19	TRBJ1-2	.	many	TGTGCCAGTAGTATAGATGAAGCAGGGCTGGAGAATGGCTACACCTTC	CASSIDEAGLENGYTF
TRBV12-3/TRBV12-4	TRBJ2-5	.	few	TGTGCCGGCAGTTTGGGGGGGGCGAAGACCAAGTACTTC	CAGSLGGAKTKYF
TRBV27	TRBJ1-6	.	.	TGTGCCAGCAGTTTAGGTCCCCTGGGGCCCCTCCACTTT	CASSLGPLGPLHF
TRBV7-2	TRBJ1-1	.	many	TGTGCCAGCAGCTCCGGAGGGAGGGGAGCTGAAGCTTTCTTT	CASSSGGRGAEAFF
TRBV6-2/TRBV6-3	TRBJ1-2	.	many	TGTGCCAGCAGCCGTGGGGGTGACCCGACAGACTATGGCTACACCTTC	CASSRGGDPTDYGYTF
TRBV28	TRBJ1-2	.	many	TGTGCCAGCAGTTTTCCCGGGGGTCGGGGCTACACCTTC	CASSFPGGRGYTF
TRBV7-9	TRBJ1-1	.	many	TGTGCCAGCAGCTTAGAAGGGGGGAGGACTGAAGCTTTCTTT	CASSLEGGRTEAFF
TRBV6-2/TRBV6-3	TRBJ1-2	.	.	TGTGCCAGCAGCCAAACCCGGGTCGTCTATGGCTACACCTTC	CASSQTRVVYGYTF
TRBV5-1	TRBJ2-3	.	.	TGCGCCAGCAGCTCCGAGGGGGGGGCCTCAACAGATACGCAGTATTTT	CASSSEGGASTDTQYF
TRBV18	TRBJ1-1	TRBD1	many	TGTGCCAGCTCACCATCGGACAGGGGGACTGAAGCTTTCTTT	CASSPSDRGTEAFF
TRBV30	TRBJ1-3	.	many	TGTGCCTGGAGTTTGGGATCCGGAAACACCATATATTTT	CAWSLGSGNTIYF
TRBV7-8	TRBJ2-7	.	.	TGTGCCAGCAGCTTAGCTAGGCGACTAGGGAAGGGCGAGCAGTACTTC	CASSLARRLGKGEQYF
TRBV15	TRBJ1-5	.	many	TGTGCCACCAGCAGAGGCTATCAGCCCCAGCATTTT	CATSRGYQPQHF
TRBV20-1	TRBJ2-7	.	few	TGCAGTGCTAGTTCCTCGTCCTACGAGCAGTACTTC	CSASSSSYEQYF
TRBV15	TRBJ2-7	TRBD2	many	TGTGCCACCAGCAGAGAAGCGGGAGGTCACGAGCAGTACTTC	CATSREAGGHEQYF
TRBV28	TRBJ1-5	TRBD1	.	TGTGCCAGCGGTACCCGACAGGGGTACAATCAGCCCCAGCATTTT	CASGTRQGYNQPQHF
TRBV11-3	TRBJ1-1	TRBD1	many	TGTGCCAGCAGCTTAAGGGGGCGAGGAACATTGAACACTGAAGCTTTCTTT	CASSLRGRGTLNTEAFF
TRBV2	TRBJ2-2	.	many	TGTGCCAGCAGTGTTACAGCTTTCCCCACCGGGGAGCTGTTTTTT	CASSVTAFPTGELFF
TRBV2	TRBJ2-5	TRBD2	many	TGTGCCAGCAGTGGAGCGGGGGGACCCTCGCAGACCCAGTACTTC	CASSGAGGPSQTQYF
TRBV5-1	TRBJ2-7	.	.	TGCGCCAGCTCAAGGGGTTGGGAGCAGTACTTC	CASSRGWEQYF
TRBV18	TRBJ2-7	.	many	TGTGCCAGCTCACCACGACCATACGAGCAGTACTTC	CASSPRPYEQYF
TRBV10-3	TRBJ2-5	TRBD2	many	TGTGCCATCTCCGGGGGGGATAGCCCAAAAGAGACCCAGTACTTC	CAISGGDSPKETQYF
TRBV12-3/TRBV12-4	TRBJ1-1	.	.	TGTGCCAGCAGTTATACAGGGCAAGCTTTCTTT	CASSYTGQAFF
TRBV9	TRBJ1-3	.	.	TGTGCCAGCAGCGTAGGGGCAGCTGGAAACACCATATATTTT	CASSVGAAGNTIYF
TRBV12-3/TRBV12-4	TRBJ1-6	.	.	TGTGCCAGCAGTTTCAGGTTGGACAGTCGTAATTCACCCCTCCACTTT	CASSFRLDSRNSPLHF
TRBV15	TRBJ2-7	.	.	TGTGCCACCAGCAGAGTTCCGGCGGTTTGGGTGGCTGACTACGAGCAGTACTTC	CATSRVPAVWVADYEQYF
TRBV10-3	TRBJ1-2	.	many	TGTGCCATCAGTGAACCCGGACGGGACTATGGCTACACCTTC	CAISEPGRDYGYTF
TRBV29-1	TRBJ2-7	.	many	TGCAGCGTTGTTTCAGGATTTTCCTACGAGCAGTACTTC	CSVVSGFSYEQYF
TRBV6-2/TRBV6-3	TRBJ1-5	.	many	TGTGCCAGCAGTTACTCGAACGCAGGACAGCCCCAGCATTTT	CASSYSNAGQPQHF
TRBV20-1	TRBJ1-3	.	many	TGCAGTGCTAGAGTACAGGTGACCTCTGGAAACACCATATATTTT	CSARVQVTSGNTIYF
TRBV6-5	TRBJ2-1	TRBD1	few	TGTGCCAGCAGAGGGACAGGGTCTAATGAGCAGTTCTTC	CASRGTGSNEQFF
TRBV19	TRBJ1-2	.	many	TGTGCCACCCAGGGACACCCTGGGTATGGCTACACCTTC	CATQGHPGYGYTF
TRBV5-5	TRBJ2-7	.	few	TGTGCCAGCAGCTTGGTTCTAGCTCGCCACGAGCAGTACTTC	CASSLVLARHEQYF
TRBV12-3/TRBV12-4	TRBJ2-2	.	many	TGTGCCAGCAGTTTTTCGAACACCGGGGAGCTGTTTTTT	CASSFSNTGELFF
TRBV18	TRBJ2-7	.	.	TGTGCCAGCTCACCAAGTCAGGGAAGCGAGCAGTACTTC	CASSPSQGSEQYF
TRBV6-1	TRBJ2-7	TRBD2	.	TGTGCCAGCAAGGCGGGAGGTAGCGACGAGCAGTACTTC	CASKAGGSDEQYF
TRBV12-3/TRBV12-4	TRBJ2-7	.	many	TGTGCCAGCACCCCGGGGACTTCCTACGAGCAGTACTTC	CASTPGTSYEQYF
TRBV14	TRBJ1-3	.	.	TGTGCCAGCAGCCCCAGGGTGCCGGGATACTCTGGAAACACCATATATTTT	CASSPRVPGYSGNTIYF
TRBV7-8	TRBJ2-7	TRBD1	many	TGTGCCAGCAGCTTTGCCCGGGACAGGATCTACGAGCAGTACTTC	CASSFARDRIYEQYF
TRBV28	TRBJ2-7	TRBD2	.	TGTGCCAGCATCCAGGGAGCGGGAGGGAACTACGAGCAGTACTTC	CASIQGAGGNYEQYF
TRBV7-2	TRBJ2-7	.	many	TGTGCCAGCAGCTTAGTGGACAGTGGGTTCTACGAGCAGTACTTC	CASSLVDSGFYEQYF
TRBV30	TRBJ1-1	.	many	TGTGCCTGGAGCACGGGGACTGAAGCTTTCTTT	CAWSTGTEAFF
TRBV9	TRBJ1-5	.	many	TGTGCCAGCAGCGGAGGGGCGAGCAATCAGCCCCAGCATTTT	CASSGGASNQPQHF
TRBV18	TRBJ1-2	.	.	TGTGCCAGCTCAGTCTCGGCAGGCCGGAGGGACTATGGCTACACCTTC	CASSVSAGRRDYGYTF
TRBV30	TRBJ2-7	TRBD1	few	TGTGCCTGGAGTGTTGACAGGGGGTTTTCGGGCGAGCAGTACTTC	CAWSVDRGFSGEQYF
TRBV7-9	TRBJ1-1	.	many	TGTGCCAGCAGCTTATCCGGGACCAGTGAAGCTTTCTTT	CASSLSGTSEAFF
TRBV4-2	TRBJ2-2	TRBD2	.	TGTGCCAGCAGCCAAGATAGCGGGGGGAACACCGGGGAGCTGTTTTTT	CASSQDSGGNTGELFF
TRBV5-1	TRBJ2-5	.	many	TGCGCCAGCAGCTTGCGGTCAGGAGAGACCCAGTACTTC	CASSLRSGETQYF
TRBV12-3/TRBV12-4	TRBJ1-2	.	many	TGTGCCAGCAGTCGAACGTCAAATCGCTACTATGGCTACACCTTC	CASSRTSNRYYGYTF
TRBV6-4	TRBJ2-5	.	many	TGTGCCAGCCTCAACGGGACGCCGCAAGAGACCCAGTACTTC	CASLNGTPQETQYF
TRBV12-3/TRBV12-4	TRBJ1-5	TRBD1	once	TGTGCCAGCAGTTCAGGATGGACAGGGGGGAATCAGCCCCAGCATTTT	CASSSGWTGGNQPQHF
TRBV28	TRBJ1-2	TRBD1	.	TGTGCCAGCAGTCGGGGGGACAGGGCCTATGGCTACACCTTC	CASSRGDRAYGYTF